Presented here are 10 T cell receptor beta chains from one specimen sequenced in a study of Graves' ophthalmopathy and Graves' hyperthyroidism. Amplified material comprised TCR beta CDR3 regions derived from RNA transcripts. The workflow started with a first-round RT-PCR run with HTBI primers and then moved on to a second-round multiplex PCR. TCRdb redid the calling of the multiplex PCR reads with MiXCR, one entry per CDR3 protein. The sample consists of 400,000 to 450,000 distinct CDR3 sequences, over 20% of them appearing once. Material for sequencing was peripheral blood. The receptors shown here come from a young woman with stable Graves' hyperthyroidism.

This clonotype was counted at least ten times. The J gene is TRBJ1-1, the V gene TRBV12-3 or TRBV12-4; the match to TRBD1 covers 7 bases. After removal of 3 bases from V and 0 bases from J, the junction contained 10 bases not matched to a gene. The CDR3 consists of 17 residues. The CDR3 nucleotides are TGTGCCAGCAGTTTTGACCGGGACAGCAGAATGAACACTGAAGCTTTCTTT. As protein: CASSFDRDSRMNTEAFF.

The V and J genes are TRBV13 and TRBJ2-7; the D is unclear. Trimming left V 1 base short and J 12 bases short, with 7 bases between. This CDR3 is built from 10 residues. Per the germline V gene, CDR1 is PRHDT and CDR2 is FYEKMQ (reference sequence). In DNA, the CDR3 is TGTGCCAGCAGCTTAGAAGGGCCGTACTTC. Protein product: CASSLEGPYF.

Ten or more counts support this clonotype. This chain uses TRBV7-8 with TRBJ1-1; D is possibly TRBD1 (6 bases). Per the germline V gene, CDR1 is SGHVS and CDR2 is FQNEAQ. Trimming removed 2 bases at V and 7 bases at J, with 26 bases between. The CDR3 totals 18 residues. The CDR3, as DNA: TGTGCCAGCAGCTTATTTCACCTAAGGACAGCCACTAAAAATGAAGCTTTCTTT. Translating it yields CASSLFHLRTATKNEAFF.

V gene TRBV15 combines with J gene TRBJ1-2; D ambiguous. The CDR3 contains 15 residues. Germline lookup yields CDR1 LNHNV and CDR2 YYDKDF (reference sequence). V dropped 0 bases and J dropped 3 bases, with 11 bases sitting between them. CDR3 region: CATSREQPNDYGYTF. The CDR3 DNA sequence: TGTGCCACCAGCAGAGAACAGCCGAATGACTATGGCTACACCTTC.

In its sample, this clonotype was seen a few times. V gene TRBV20-1 combines with J gene TRBJ2-2; 9 bases map to TRBD1. From germline, CDR1 is DFQATT and CDR2 SNEGSKA (reference sequence). The CDR3 consists of 15 residues. The V segment lost 6 bases and the J segment 7 bases; nucleotides outside the gene matches: 12. CDR3 sequence reads: CSAMYSGTGSGELFF. CDR3 in DNA: TGCAGTGCCATGTACTCCGGGACAGGGAGCGGGGAGCTGTTTTTT.

This clonotype was seen ten or more times. The CDR3 spells CASRNPPGPGANVLTF. CDR3 coding DNA: TGTGCCAGCAGGAACCCCCCGGGACCTGGGGCCAACGTCCTGACTTTC. This rearrangement joins TRBV6-1 to TRBJ2-6, with D perhaps TRBD1 or TRBD2 (5 bases each). Germline CDR1 and CDR2: MNHNS and SASEGT. Between the trimmed V and J ends, which lost 6 bases and 2 bases, there was a span of 14 bases. The CDR3 sequence is 16 residues long.

In this sample, this clonotype turned up a few times. The chain employs TRBV5-1 and TRBJ2-7, with 11 bases fitting TRBD2. Per germline, CDR1 SGHRS and CDR2 YFSETQ. CDR3 length: 14 amino acids. Trimming at V came to 3 bases and at J to 4 bases, leaving 3 bases not matched to a gene. The CDR3 coding sequence is TGCGCCAGCAGCTCGGGACTAGCGGAATACGAGCAGTACTTC. It is translated as CASSSGLAEYEQYF. The full variable domain, its missing parts supplied by reference TRBV5-1 and TRBJ2-7, is KAGVTQTPRYLIKTRGQQVTLSCSPISGHRSVSWYQQTPGQGLQFLFEYFSETQRNKGNFPGRFSGRQFSNSRSEMNVSTLELGDSALYLCASSSGLAEYEQYFGPGTRLTVT.

This clonotype was recorded many times. The chain combines TRBV6-5 with TRBJ1-3; D is undetermined. This CDR3 spans 14 amino acids. Germline V gives CDR1 MNHEY, CDR2 SVGAGI. Deletions cut 5 bases from V and 2 bases from J, with 10 bases between. The CDR3 region has the DNA TGTGCCAGCAGTCCGACACAAACTGGAAACACCATATATTTT. Its protein is CASSPTQTGNTIYF.

This clonotype has a count of ten or more. V and J are TRBV20-1 and TRBJ2-2; weak D call: TRBD1 (5 bases). Deletions cut 0 bases from V and 5 bases from J, with 7 bases between. Germline V gene sequence: CDR1 DFQATT, CDR2 SNEGSKA (reference sequence). CDR3 length: 13 amino acids. The CDR3 loop reads CSARDRVTGELFF. The CDR3 bases are TGCAGTGCTAGAGACAGGGTGACCGGGGAGCTGTTTTTT.

This clonotype appeared a few times. The chain uses TRBV14 and TRBJ1-1; 7 bases are shared with TRBD1. Germline CDR1 SGHDN, CDR2 FVKESK. CDR3 length: 15 amino acids. The CDR3 sequence is CAITGDELVDTEAFF. The CDR3 nucleotides are TGTGCAATTACAGGGGATGAGTTGGTGGACACTGAAGCTTTCTTT.